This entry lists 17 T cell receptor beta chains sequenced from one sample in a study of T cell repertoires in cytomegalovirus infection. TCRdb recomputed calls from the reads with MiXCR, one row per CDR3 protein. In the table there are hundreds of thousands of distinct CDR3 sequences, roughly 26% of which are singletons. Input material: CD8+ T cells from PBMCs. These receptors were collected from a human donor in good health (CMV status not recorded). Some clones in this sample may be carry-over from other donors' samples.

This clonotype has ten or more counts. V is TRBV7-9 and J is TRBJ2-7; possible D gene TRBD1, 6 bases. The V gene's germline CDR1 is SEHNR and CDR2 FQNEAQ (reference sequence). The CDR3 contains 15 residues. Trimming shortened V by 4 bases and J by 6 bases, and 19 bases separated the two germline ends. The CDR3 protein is CASSSTDSGRGEQYV. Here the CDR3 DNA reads TGTGCCAGCAGCTCCACCGACTCGGGCAGGGGCGAGCAGTACGTC.

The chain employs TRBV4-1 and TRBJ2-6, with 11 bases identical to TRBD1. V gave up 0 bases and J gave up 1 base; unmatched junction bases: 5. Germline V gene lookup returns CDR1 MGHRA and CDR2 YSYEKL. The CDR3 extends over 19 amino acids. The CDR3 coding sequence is TGCGCCAGCAGCCAAGAGGACAGGGGGCTAAAGTCTGGGGCCAACGTCCTGACTTTC. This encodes CASSQEDRGLKSGANVLTF.

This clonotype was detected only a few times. CDR3 in DNA: TGTGCCAGCAGGACCGGGCCCTCGGGTTATGGCTACACCTTC. This translates into CASRTGPSGYGYTF. V and J are TRBV7-9 and TRBJ1-2; D not resolved. Germline V lookup: CDR1 SEHNR, CDR2 FQNEAQ (reference sequence). The CDR3 has 14 amino acids. V was trimmed by 6 bases and J by 5 bases, leaving 16 bases between them.

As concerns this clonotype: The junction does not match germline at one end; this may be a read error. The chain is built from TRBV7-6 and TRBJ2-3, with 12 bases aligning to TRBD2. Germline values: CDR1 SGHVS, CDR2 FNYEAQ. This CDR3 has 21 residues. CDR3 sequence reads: CVSSLPPGLAGPGAGTDTQYF. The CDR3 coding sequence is TGTGTCAGCAGCTTACCTCCGGGACTAGCGGGTCCGGGCGCTGGCACAGATACGCAGTATTTT.

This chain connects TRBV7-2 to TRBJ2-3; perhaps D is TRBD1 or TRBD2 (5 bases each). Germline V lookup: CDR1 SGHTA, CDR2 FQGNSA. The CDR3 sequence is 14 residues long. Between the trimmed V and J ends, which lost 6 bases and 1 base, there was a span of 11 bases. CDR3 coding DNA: TGTGCCAGCAGGGCACTAGGGGGCACAGATACGCAGTATTTT. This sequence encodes CASRALGGTDTQYF.

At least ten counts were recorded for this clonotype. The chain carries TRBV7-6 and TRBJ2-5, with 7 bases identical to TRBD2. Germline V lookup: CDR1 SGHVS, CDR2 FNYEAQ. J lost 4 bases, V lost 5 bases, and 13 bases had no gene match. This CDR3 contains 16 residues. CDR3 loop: CASSRPGGSGRETQYF. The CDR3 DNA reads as TGTGCCAGCAGCCGACCCGGGGGGAGTGGACGAGAGACCCAGTACTTC.

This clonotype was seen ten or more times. CDR3 amino acids: CASSLRYRTAEAGELFF. DNA for the CDR3: TGTGCCAGCAGCTTAAGGTACAGGACCGCAGAGGCCGGGGAGCTGTTTTTT. V is TRBV7-2 and J is TRBJ2-2; possible D gene TRBD1, 5 bases. The V end lost 2 bases, the J end lost 6 bases, and 19 bases lay between the germline ends. Germline CDR1 SGHTA, CDR2 FQGNSA. The CDR3 extends over 17 amino acids.

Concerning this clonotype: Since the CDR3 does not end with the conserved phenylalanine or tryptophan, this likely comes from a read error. The chain's CDR3 is CASGMTGGVTEAFL. The CDR3 DNA reads TGTGCTAGTGGTATGACAGGGGGTGTCACTGAAGCTTTCTTA. The V call is TRBV12-5, the J call TRBJ1-1, with 9 bases lining up with TRBD1. Trimming cost V 5 bases and J 4 bases; bases outside gene matches: 5. Germline lookup yields CDR1 LGHNT and CDR2 FRNRAP. The CDR3 is 14 amino acids.

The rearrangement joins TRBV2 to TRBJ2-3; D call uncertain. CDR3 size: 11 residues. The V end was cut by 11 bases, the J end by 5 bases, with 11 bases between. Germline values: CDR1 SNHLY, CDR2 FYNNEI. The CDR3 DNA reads TGTGCCCCCGAGGCCCTAGATACGCAGTATTTT. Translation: CAPEALDTQYF.

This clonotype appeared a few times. In DNA, the CDR3 is TGTGCCAGCCAGGGTGCTCAGCCCCAGCATTTT. Its translation: CASQGAQPQHF. The chain joins TRBV28 to TRBJ1-5, with D possibly being TRBD1 (5 bases). The CDR3 covers 11 residues. The ends were cut back, 8 bases at V and 6 bases at J, with 8 bases in the middle. The germline V gene encodes CDR1 MDHEN and CDR2 SYDVKM.

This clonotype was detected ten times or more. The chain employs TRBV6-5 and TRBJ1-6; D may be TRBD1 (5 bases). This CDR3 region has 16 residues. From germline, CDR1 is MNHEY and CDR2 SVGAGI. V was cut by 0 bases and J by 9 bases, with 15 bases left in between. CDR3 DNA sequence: TGTGCCAGCAGTTACTCGGCAGGGAACATTGTTTCACCCCTCCACTTT. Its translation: CASSYSAGNIVSPLHF.

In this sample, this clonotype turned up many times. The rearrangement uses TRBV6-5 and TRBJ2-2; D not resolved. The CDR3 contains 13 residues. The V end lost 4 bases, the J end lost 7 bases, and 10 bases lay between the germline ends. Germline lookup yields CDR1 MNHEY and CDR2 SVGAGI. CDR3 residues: CASSSTGIGELFF. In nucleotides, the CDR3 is TGTGCCAGCAGTTCCACTGGGATCGGGGAGCTGTTTTTT.

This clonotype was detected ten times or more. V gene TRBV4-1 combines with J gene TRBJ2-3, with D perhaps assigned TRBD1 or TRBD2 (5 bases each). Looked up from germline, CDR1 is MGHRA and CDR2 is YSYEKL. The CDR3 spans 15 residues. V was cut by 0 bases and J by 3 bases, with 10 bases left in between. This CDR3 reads CASSQEEGWTDTQYF. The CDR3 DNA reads TGCGCCAGCAGCCAAGAAGAGGGGTGGACAGATACGCAGTATTTT.

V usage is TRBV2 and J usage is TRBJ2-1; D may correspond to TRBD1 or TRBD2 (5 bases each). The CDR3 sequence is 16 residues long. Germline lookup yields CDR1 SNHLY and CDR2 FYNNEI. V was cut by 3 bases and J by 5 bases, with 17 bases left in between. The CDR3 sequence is CASSERGGPLDNEQFF. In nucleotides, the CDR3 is TGTGCCAGCAGTGAGAGGGGCGGACCCCTGGACAATGAGCAGTTCTTC.

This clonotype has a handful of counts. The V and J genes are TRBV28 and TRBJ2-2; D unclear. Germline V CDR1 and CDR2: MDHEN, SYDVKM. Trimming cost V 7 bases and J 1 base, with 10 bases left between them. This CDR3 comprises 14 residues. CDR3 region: CASTATENTGELFF. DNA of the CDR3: TGTGCCAGCACCGCGACTGAGAACACCGGGGAGCTGTTTTTT.

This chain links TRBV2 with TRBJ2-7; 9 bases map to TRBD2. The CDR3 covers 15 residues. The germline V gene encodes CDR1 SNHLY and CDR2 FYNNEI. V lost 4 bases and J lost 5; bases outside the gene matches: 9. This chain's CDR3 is CASSAPGLASDEQYF. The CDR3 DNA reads TGTGCCAGCAGTGCCCCGGGACTAGCTTCCGACGAGCAGTACTTC.

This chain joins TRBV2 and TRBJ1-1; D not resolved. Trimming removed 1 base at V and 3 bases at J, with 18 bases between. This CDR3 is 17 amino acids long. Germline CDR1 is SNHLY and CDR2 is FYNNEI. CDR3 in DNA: TGTGCCAGCAGTGAAGTAGGGCTTAGTGCTTCAGACACTGAAGCTTTCTTT. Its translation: CASSEVGLSASDTEAFF.